This T cell receptor beta chain was recorded in a study of cytomegalovirus exposure and HLA in healthy donors. Whole-study results and caveats: Many donors carried some public TCRs, although rarity characterized most TCR sequences. TCR association rates varied by HLA locus in a later analysis, with DRB1 highest and HLA-C lowest. Using the classifier, cytomegalovirus status was reportedly diagnosed with high specificity and sensitivity.

Trimming took off 5 bases at V and 2 bases at J, with 3 bases between the two ends. Germline lookup yields CDR1 SGDLS and CDR2 YYNGEE. The CDR3 length is 11 residues. Regarding this clone: Its target is unknown.

The PCR was carried out with 60 Vbeta primers and 13 Jbeta primers. Clones were read by immunoSEQ multiplex PCR, and TCRdb kept only the in-frame ones, dropping some. Seen here are under 150,000 clones, 75% to 80% observed once, and the top ten hold 1.7%. The chain employs TRBV9 and TRBJ2-3; D is undetermined. This TCR derives from a woman aged 25 to 39 in good health and CMV-seronegative. What was sequenced was PBMCs. The CDR3 loop reads CASSNTDTQYF. The CDR3 nucleotides are TGTGCCAGCAGTAACACAGATACGCAGTATTTT.